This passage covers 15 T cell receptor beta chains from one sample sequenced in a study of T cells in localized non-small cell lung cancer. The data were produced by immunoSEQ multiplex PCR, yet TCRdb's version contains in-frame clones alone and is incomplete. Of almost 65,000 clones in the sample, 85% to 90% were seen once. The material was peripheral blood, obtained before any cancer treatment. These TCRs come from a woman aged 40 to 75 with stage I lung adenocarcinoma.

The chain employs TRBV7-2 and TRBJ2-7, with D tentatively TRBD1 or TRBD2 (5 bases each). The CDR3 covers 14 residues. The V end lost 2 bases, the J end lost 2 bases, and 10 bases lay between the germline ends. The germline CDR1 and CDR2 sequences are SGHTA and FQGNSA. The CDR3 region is CASSLRGAAYEQYF. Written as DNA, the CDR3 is TGTGCCAGCAGCTTACGAGGGGCGGCCTACGAGCAGTACTTC.

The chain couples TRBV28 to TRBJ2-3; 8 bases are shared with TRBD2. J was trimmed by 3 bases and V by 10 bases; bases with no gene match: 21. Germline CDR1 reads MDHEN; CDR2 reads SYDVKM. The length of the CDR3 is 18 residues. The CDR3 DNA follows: TGTGCCACCAACACGGCGCGGGAGGACTGGGGCAGGACAGATACGCAGTATTTT. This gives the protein CATNTAREDWGRTDTQYF. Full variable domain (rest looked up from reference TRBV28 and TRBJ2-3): DVKVTQSSRYLVKRTGEKVFLECVQDMDHENMFWYRQDPGLGLRLIYFSYDVKMKEKGDIPEGYSVSREKKERFSLILESASTNQTSMYLCATNTAREDWGRTDTQYFGPGTRLTVL.

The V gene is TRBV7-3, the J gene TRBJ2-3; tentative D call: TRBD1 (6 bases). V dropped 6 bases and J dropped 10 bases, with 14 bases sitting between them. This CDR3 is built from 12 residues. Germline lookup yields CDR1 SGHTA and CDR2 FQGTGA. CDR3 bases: TGTGCCAGCAGTCTCAGGGGTGACCCGCAGTATTTT. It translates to CASSLRGDPQYF.

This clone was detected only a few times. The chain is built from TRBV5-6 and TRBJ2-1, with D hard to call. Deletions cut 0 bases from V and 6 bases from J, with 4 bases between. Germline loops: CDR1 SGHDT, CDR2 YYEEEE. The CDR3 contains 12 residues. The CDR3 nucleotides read TGTGCCAGCAGCTTGGACTCCAATGAGCAGTTCTTC. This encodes CASSLDSNEQFF.

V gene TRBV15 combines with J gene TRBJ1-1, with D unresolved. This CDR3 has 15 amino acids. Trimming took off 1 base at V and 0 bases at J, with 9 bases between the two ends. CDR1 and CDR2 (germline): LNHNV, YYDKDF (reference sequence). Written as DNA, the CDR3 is TGTGCCACCAGCAGAGTCGATAGCATGAACACTGAAGCTTTCTTT. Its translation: CATSRVDSMNTEAFF.

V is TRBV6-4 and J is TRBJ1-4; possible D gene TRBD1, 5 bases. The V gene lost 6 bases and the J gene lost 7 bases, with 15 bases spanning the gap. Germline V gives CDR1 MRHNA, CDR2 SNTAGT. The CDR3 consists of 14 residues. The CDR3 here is CASRQCRAGEKLFF. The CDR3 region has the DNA TGTGCCAGCAGACAGTGCAGGGCGGGTGAAAAACTGTTTTTT.

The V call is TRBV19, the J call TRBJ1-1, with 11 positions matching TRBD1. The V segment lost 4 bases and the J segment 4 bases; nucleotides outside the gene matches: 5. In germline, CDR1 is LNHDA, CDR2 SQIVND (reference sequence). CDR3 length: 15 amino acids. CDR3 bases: TGTGCCAGTAGTACCCGGACAGGGGGCCTCACTGAAGCTTTCTTT. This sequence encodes CASSTRTGGLTEAFF.

The CDR3 region has the DNA TGCGCCAGCAGCGCGCAGGGTGGGGAGGCCAACGTCCTGACTTTC. Translation: CASSAQGGEANVLTF. The rearrangement uses TRBV5-1 and TRBJ2-6, with D possibly TRBD1 on 5 matching bases. V lost 4 bases, J lost 6 bases, and 14 bases lay in between. The CDR3 extends over 15 amino acids. Germline values: CDR1 SGHRS, CDR2 YFSETQ.

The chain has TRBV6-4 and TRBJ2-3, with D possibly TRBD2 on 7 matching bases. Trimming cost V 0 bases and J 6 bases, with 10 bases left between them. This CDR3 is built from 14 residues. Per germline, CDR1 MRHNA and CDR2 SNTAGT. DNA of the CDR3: TGTGCCAGCAGTGACTCGGCGGGGGCGGATACGCAGTATTTT. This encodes CASSDSAGADTQYF.

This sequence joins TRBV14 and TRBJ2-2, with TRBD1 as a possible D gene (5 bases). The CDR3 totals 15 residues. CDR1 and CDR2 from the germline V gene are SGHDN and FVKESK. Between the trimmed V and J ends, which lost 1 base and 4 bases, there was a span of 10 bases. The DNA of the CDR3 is TGTGCCAGCAGCCAAGTTAGGGGTCTCACCGGGGAGCTGTTTTTT. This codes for CASSQVRGLTGELFF.

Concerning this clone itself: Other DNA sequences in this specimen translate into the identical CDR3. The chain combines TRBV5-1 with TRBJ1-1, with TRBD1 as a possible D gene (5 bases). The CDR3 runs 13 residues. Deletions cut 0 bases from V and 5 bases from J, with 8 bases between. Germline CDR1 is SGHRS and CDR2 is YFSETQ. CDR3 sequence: CASSLGAGTEAFF. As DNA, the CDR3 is TGCGCCAGCAGCTTGGGAGCAGGGACTGAAGCTTTCTTT.

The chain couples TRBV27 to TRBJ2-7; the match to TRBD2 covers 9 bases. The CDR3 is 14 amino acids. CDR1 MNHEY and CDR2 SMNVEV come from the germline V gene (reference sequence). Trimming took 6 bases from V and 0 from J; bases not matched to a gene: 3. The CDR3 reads CASSGGRASYEQYF. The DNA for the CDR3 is TGTGCCAGCAGCGGCGGGAGGGCCTCCTACGAGCAGTACTTC.

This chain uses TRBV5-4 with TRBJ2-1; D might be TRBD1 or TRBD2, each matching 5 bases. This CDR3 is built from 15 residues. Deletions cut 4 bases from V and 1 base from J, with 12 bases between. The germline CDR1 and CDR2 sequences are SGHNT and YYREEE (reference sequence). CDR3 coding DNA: TGTGCCAGCAGCCCGGGACGAGAATCCTACAATGAGCAGTTCTTC. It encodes CASSPGRESYNEQFF.

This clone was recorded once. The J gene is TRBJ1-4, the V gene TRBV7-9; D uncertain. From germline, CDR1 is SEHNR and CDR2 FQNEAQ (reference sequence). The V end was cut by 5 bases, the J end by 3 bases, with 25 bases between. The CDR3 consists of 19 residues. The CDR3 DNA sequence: TGTGCCAGCAGCCCCCAGGAGGGATTTTTAGGCAGAGCTAATGAAAAACTGTTTTTT. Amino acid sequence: CASSPQEGFLGRANEKLFF. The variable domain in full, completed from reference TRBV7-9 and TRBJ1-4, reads DTGVSQNPRHKITKRGQNVTFRCDPISEHNRLYWYRQTLGQGPEFLTYFQNEAQLEKSRLLSDRFSAERPKGSFSTLEIQRTEQGDSAMYLCASSPQEGFLGRANEKLFFGSGTQLSVL.

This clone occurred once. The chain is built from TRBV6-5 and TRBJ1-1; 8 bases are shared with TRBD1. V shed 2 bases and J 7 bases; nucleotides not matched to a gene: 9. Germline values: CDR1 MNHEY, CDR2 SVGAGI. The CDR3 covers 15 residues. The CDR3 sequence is CASSYQSKDRDEAFF. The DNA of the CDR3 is TGTGCCAGCAGTTACCAGAGTAAGGACAGGGATGAAGCTTTCTTT.